At least ten counts were recorded for the clone carrying this T cell receptor (beta chain). Template material for amplifying TCR beta CDR3 regions consisted of RNA transcripts. RT-PCR in the first round (using the HTBI primer set) targeted the TCR CDR3. TCRdb used MiXCR to reprocess the multiplex PCR reads, holding one entry per CDR3 protein. This table has some 300,000 distinct CDR3 sequences, roughly an eighth appearing once. The data belong to a study of T cells in Graves' hyperthyroidism and ophthalmopathy. Germline V gives CDR1 LGHDT, CDR2 YNNKEL (reference sequence). After removal of 4 bases from V and 7 bases from J, the junction contained 9 bases not matched to a gene. The CDR3 contains 15 residues.

Sequenced input: blood. The receptor comes from a middle-aged woman with Graves' hyperthyroidism. This chain joins TRBV3-1 and TRBJ2-1; 8 positions agree with TRBD2. DNA for the CDR3: TGTGCCAGCAGCCCGTTAGCGGGGAGCGTGAATGAGCAGTTCTTC. It is translated as CASSPLAGSVNEQFF.